This T cell receptor (beta chain) was sequenced in a study of T cells in Graves' hyperthyroidism and ophthalmopathy. This clonotype has more than one count but fewer than ten. Its antigen is as yet unknown. Whole-study findings and limits: For ophthalmopathy, model prediction preceded onset by a median around 7 months.

RNA transcripts served as the template for amplifying TCR beta CDR3 regions. TCR CDR3 regions were first amplified by RT-PCR with HTBI primers. TCRdb recomputed calls from the multiplex PCR reads with MiXCR, one row per CDR3 protein. The sample has around 660,000 distinct CDR3 sequences, 45% seen once; the top ten hold 7% to 7.5%. This sequence originates from an adult man with Graves' disease, either hyperthyroidism or ophthalmopathy (not recorded which). The source material was peripheral blood or thyroid tissue (not recorded which).

The CDR3 protein is CASSLDVDINYGYTF. DNA for the CDR3: TGTGCCAGCAGCTTAGATGTAGACATTAACTATGGCTACACCTTC. J is TRBJ1-2 and V is TRBV7-2, with D hard to call. V shed 1 base and J shed 1 base, with 10 bases lying between them. Germline V gene data show CDR1 as SGHTA and CDR2 as FQGNSA. The CDR3 sequence is 15 residues long.